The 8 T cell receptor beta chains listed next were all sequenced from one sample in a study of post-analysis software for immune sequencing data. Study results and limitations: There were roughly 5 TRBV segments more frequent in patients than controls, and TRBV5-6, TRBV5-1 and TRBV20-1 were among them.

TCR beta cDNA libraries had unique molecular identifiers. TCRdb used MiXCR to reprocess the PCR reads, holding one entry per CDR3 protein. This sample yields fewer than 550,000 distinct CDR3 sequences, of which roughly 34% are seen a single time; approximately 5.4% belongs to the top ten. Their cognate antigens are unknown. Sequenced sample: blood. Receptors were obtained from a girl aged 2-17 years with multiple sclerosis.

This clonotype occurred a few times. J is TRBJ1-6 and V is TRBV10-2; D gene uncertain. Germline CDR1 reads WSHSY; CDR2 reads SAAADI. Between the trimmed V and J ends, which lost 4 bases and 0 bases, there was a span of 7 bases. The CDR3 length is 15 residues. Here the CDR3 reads CASSVPSSYNSPLHF. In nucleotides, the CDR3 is TGCGCCAGCAGTGTCCCGAGCTCCTATAATTCACCCCTCCACTTT.

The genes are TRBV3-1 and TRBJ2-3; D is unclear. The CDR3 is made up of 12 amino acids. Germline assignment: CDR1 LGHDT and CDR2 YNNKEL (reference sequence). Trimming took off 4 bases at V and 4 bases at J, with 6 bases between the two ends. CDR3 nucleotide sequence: TGTGCCAGCAGCCCGAATCCAGATACGCAGTATTTT. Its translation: CASSPNPDTQYF.

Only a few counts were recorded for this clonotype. CDR3 nucleotide sequence: TGTGCCAGCACCCAGGGCCTGGGAGAGCAGTACTTC. Its protein is CASTQGLGEQYF. This sequence joins TRBV6-1 and TRBJ2-7; D is possibly TRBD1 (5 bases). Germline V gene data show CDR1 as MNHNS and CDR2 as SASEGT. The V end was cut by 7 bases, the J end by 7 bases, with 14 bases between. The CDR3 loop spans 12 amino acids.

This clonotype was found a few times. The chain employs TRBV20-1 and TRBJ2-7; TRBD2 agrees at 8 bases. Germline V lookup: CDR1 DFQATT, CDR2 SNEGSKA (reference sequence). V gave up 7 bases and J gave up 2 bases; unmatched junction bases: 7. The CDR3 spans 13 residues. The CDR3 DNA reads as TGCAGTGTCCTTCGGGGGGGGGCCTACGAGCAGTACTTC. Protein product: CSVLRGGAYEQYF.

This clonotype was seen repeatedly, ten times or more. CDR3 in amino acids: CSVLGLGRGKAYEQYF. The CDR3 bases are TGCAGCGTTTTGGGGTTAGGTCGAGGAAAAGCCTACGAGCAGTACTTC. The chain carries TRBV29-1 and TRBJ2-7; D is undetermined. Between the trimmed V and J ends, which lost 5 bases and 2 bases, there was a span of 22 bases. Germline CDR1 is SQVTM and CDR2 is ANQGSEA. The CDR3 is made up of 16 amino acids.

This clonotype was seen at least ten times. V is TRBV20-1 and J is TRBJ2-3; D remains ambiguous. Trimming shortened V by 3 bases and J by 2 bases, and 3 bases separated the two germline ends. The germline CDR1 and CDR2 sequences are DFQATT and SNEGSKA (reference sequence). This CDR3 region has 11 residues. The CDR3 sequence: CSARTTDTQYF. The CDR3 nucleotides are TGCAGTGCTAGGACCACAGATACGCAGTATTTT.

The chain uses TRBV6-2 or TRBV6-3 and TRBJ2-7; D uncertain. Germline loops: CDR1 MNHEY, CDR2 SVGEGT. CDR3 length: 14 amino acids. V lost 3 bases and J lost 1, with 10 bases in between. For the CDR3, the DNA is TGTGCCAGCAGTTATAGGGTGGAATCCTACGAGCAGTACTTC. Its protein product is CASSYRVESYEQYF.

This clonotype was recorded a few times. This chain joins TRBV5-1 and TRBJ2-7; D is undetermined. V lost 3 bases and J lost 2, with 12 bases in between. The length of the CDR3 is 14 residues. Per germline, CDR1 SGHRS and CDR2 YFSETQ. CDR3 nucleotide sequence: TGCGCCAGCAGCTCCGTCGGTGTCCCCTACGAGCAGTACTTC. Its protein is CASSSVGVPYEQYF.